This T cell receptor beta chain was identified in a study of T cell changes during pregnancy in multiple sclerosis. The CDR3 covers 12 residues. CDR1 is SQVTM and CDR2 is ANQGSEA in the germline V gene. V gave up 3 bases and J gave up 8 bases; unmatched junction bases: 6. Clones were read by immunoSEQ multiplex PCR, and TCRdb kept only the in-frame ones, dropping some. This sample carries 40,000 or so clones, about 92% of them seen once, and the ten largest clones take 5% to 5.5%. The sample consisted of peripheral blood, taken in the third trimester of pregnancy. This sequence joins TRBV29-1 and TRBJ1-2; TRBD1 matches 7 bases. The TCR was taken from a female donor in good health, enrolled as a control in a pregnancy study. CDR3 DNA sequence: TGCAGCGTTGACAAGGGGGCTAAGGGCTACACCTTC. This encodes CSVDKGAKGYTF.